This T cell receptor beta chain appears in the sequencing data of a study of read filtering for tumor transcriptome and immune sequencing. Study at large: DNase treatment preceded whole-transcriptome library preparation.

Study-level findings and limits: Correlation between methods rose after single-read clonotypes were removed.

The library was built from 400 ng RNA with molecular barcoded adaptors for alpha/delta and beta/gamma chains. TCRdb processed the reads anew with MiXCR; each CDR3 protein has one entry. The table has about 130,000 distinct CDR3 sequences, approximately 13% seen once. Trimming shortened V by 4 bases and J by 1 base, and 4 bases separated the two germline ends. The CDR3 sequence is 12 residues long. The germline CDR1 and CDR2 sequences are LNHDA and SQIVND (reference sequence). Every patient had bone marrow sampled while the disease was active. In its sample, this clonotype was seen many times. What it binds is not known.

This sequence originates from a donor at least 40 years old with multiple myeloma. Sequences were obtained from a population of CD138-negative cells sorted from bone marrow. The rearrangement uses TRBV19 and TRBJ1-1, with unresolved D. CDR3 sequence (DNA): TGTGCCAGTAGTACGGCGAACACTGAAGCTTTCTTT. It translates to CASSTANTEAFF.